Presented here are 19 T cell receptor beta chains from one specimen sequenced in a study of T cell responses to AZD1222 COVID-19 vaccine (dated by TCRdb to the early 2020s). The receptor library was made with the immunoSEQ multiplex PCR assay. TCRdb retrieved this table from immuneACCESS and kept in-frame rearrangements only. Not all clones are present; in checked studies, unresolved V genes account for under half, and no reason is known for the remainder. The sample includes under 200,000 clones, with around nine tenths observed a single time. Less than 1.3% of the sample comes from the top ten. Sample time point, as interpreted from the label and publication: about 28 days (+/-7) after the second vaccine dose. The material sequenced was peripheral blood, taken 28 days after the second AZD1222 dose. The receptor set was obtained from an adult who received the AZD1222 COVID-19 vaccine.

The chain is built from TRBV6-1 and TRBJ1-2; D unresolved. V lost 1 base to trimming and J lost 11 bases, with 14 bases between them. Germline V gives CDR1 MNHNS, CDR2 SASEGT. The CDR3 is 13 residues long. The CDR3 bases are TGTGCCAGCAGTGAAGAGAGGGTTTTTCGGTACACCTTC. Translation: CASSEERVFRYTF.

The gene calls are TRBV6-5 and TRBJ2-7; D might be TRBD1 (7 bases). The V gene's germline CDR1 is MNHEY and CDR2 SVGAGI. V lost 6 bases to trimming and J lost 3 bases, with 12 bases between them. This CDR3 comprises 13 residues. CDR3 sequence: CASRRQGGYEQYF. The CDR3 DNA reads as TGTGCCAGCAGGAGACAGGGAGGCTACGAGCAGTACTTC.

This chain connects TRBV2 to TRBJ2-7, with 7 bases lining up with TRBD1. The germline CDR1 and CDR2 sequences are SNHLY and FYNNEI. J gave up 2 bases and V 5 bases, and 6 bases lay outside the gene matches. The CDR3 loop spans 14 amino acids. DNA of the CDR3: TGTGCCAGCAGTCCGACCCAGGGGGCCTACGAGCAGTACTTC. This gives the protein CASSPTQGAYEQYF.

The chain recombines TRBV6-5 with TRBJ2-1; 7 positions match TRBD1. Unmatched junction bases numbered 8, after V lost 4 bases and J lost 2 bases. This CDR3 region has 16 residues. Per germline, CDR1 MNHEY and CDR2 SVGAGI. CDR3 DNA: TGTGCCAGCAGTTCCACACACAGGGGTACCTACAATGAGCAGTTCTTC. Translating gives CASSSTHRGTYNEQFF.

The genes are TRBV5-4 and TRBJ1-2, with 9 bases identical to TRBD1. The trim removed 4 bases at V and 7 bases at J, leaving 5 bases unmatched. The CDR3 runs to 13 residues. Germline CDR1 SGHNT, CDR2 YYREEE (reference sequence). CDR3 region: CASSRTGEGGYTF. The DNA of the CDR3 is TGTGCCAGCAGCCGGACAGGGGAGGGTGGCTACACCTTC.

The chain couples TRBV4-1 to TRBJ2-7; tentatively, D is TRBD2 (7 bases). The CDR3 consists of 17 residues. Per germline, CDR1 MGHRA and CDR2 YSYEKL. With 1 base removed from V and 2 bases from J, the gap between germline ends came to 18 bases. The CDR3 is CASSQGPLGGDPYEQYF. The CDR3 bases are TGCGCCAGCAGCCAAGGGCCCCTAGGGGGGGACCCCTACGAGCAGTACTTC.

The V call is TRBV15, the J call TRBJ2-1, with D tentatively TRBD1 (6 bases). The CDR3 length is 11 residues. Trimming removed 7 bases from V and 9 bases from J, with 10 bases in between. Germline V gives CDR1 LNHNV, CDR2 YYDKDF (reference sequence). The CDR3 sequence: CATNVGGEQFF. As DNA, the CDR3 is TGTGCCACCAACGTAGGGGGTGAGCAGTTCTTC. Together with reference TRBV15 and TRBJ2-1, the CDR3 gives the full variable domain: DAMVIQNPRYQVTQFGKPVTLSCSQTLNHNVMYWYQQKSSQAPKLLFHYYDKDFNNEADTPDNFQSRRPNTSFCFLDIRSPGLGDTAMYLCATNVGGEQFFGPGTRLTVL.

This clone occurred once. This chain uses TRBV6-1 with TRBJ1-2; TRBD1 is a possible D gene (5 bases). Germline CDR1 reads MNHNS; CDR2 reads SASEGT. Trimming left V 0 bases short and J 7 bases short, with 15 bases between. This CDR3 spans 15 amino acids. DNA of the CDR3: TGTGCCAGCAGTGAAGCGCTCTGGGGCTGGAGTGGCTACACCTTC. Protein: CASSEALWGWSGYTF.

This clone was detected only a few times. The CDR3 spells CASSVGLGTYEQYF. DNA for the CDR3: TGTGCCAGCAGTGTGGGACTAGGGACCTACGAGCAGTACTTC. The V and J genes are TRBV2 and TRBJ2-7, with 8 bases identical to TRBD2. This CDR3 is 14 amino acids long. Looked up from germline, CDR1 is SNHLY and CDR2 is FYNNEI. V lost 4 bases to trimming and J lost 2 bases; unmatched junction nucleotides: 4. Full variable domain (remainder filled in from reference TRBV2 and TRBJ2-7): EPEVTQTPSHQVTQMGQEVILRCVPISNHLYFYWYRQILGQKVEFLVSFYNNEISEKSEIFDDQFSVERPDGSNFTLKIRSTKLEDSAMYFCASSVGLGTYEQYFGPGTRLTVT.

The chain carries TRBV5-6 and TRBJ2-7, with D possibly being TRBD1 (5 bases). CDR1 is SGHDT, CDR2 YYEEEE, per germline. V gave up 4 bases and J gave up 0 bases, with 14 bases separating them. The CDR3 has 15 residues. CDR3 region: CASSETVWDSYEQYF. CDR3 in DNA: TGTGCCAGCAGCGAGACAGTTTGGGACTCCTACGAGCAGTACTTC.

The table lists this clone with a few counts. The CDR3 DNA reads TGTGCCAGCAGTTACTCGAGTACAGGAGGCGGCTACACCTTC. The encoded protein is CASSYSSTGGGYTF. This sequence joins TRBV6-5 and TRBJ1-2, with D possibly TRBD1 on 5 matching bases. From germline, CDR1 is MNHEY and CDR2 SVGAGI. The V gene lost 0 bases and the J gene lost 8 bases, with 13 bases spanning the gap. This CDR3 has 14 residues.

Worth noting for this clone: At one end, the junction sequence differs from germline, possibly due to a read error. J is TRBJ2-1 and V is TRBV7-9; 7 nucleotides agree with TRBD2. This CDR3 comprises 13 residues. Germline V lookup: CDR1 SEHNR, CDR2 FQNEAQ (reference sequence). The CDR3 reads CACSGVSSYEQFF. The CDR3 region has the DNA TGTGCCTGCAGCGGGGTTAGTAGCTATGAGCAGTTCTTC.

This chain links TRBV7-2 with TRBJ1-5; D is uncertain. The CDR3 extends over 11 amino acids. V lost 5 bases to trimming and J lost 9 bases, with 8 bases between them. Germline CDR1 is SGHTA and CDR2 is FQGNSA. CDR3 DNA sequence: TGTGCCAGCAGCGGTGGAGGGCCCCAGCATTTT. It specifies CASSGGGPQHF.

The chain carries TRBV2 and TRBJ1-2, with D possibly being TRBD1 (5 bases). The CDR3 consists of 12 residues. V lost 4 bases to trimming and J lost 10 bases, with 13 bases between them. CDR1 is SNHLY and CDR2 is FYNNEI in the germline V gene. CDR3 nucleotide sequence: TGTGCCAGCAGTGTAGGGGCAGGGACCTACACCTTC. Translation: CASSVGAGTYTF.

The chain has TRBV5-3 and TRBJ1-2, with D maybe TRBD1 (5 bases). TRBV5-3 is annotated as an ORF whose role is uncertain. This CDR3 spans 12 amino acids. With 6 bases removed from V and 12 bases from J, the gap between germline ends came to 18 bases. The CDR3 DNA follows: TGTGCCAGAACCCTGGGGCAGGAGGCCCACACCTTC. This translates into CARTLGQEAHTF.

The chain combines TRBV7-9 with TRBJ1-2; 10 nucleotides line up with TRBD1. V lost 4 bases to trimming and J lost 6 bases; unmatched junction nucleotides: 2. The CDR3 runs 13 residues. Germline assignment: CDR1 SEHNR and CDR2 FQNEAQ (reference sequence). The CDR3 nucleotides are TGTGCCAGCAGCTATGGACAGGGGGATGGCTACACCTTC. Amino acid sequence: CASSYGQGDGYTF.

As regards this clone: The sample contains more than one DNA sequence encoding this CDR3. J is TRBJ1-5 and V is TRBV19, with D unclear. The V gene's germline CDR1 is LNHDA and CDR2 SQIVND (reference sequence). V was trimmed by 3 bases and J by 4 bases, leaving 4 bases between them. The CDR3 loop spans 12 amino acids. CDR3 residues: CASSIGNQPQHF. The CDR3 DNA sequence: TGTGCCAGTAGTATTGGGAATCAGCCCCAGCATTTT. The full variable domain, in which reference TRBV19 and TRBJ1-5 provide the parts outside the CDR3, is DGGITQSPKYLFRKEGQNVTLSCEQNLNHDAMYWYRQDPGQGLRLIYYSQIVNDFQKGDIAEGYSVSREKKESFPLTVTSAQKNPTAFYLCASSIGNQPQHFGDGTRLSIL.

The chain has TRBV3-1 (or the pseudogene TRBV3-2) and TRBJ2-3; 9 positions agree with TRBD2. Germline CDR1 reads LGHDT; CDR2 reads YNNKEL (reference sequence). After removal of 0 bases from V and 5 bases from J, the junction contained 6 bases not matched to a gene. The CDR3 consists of 16 residues. For the CDR3, the DNA is TGTGCCAGCAGCCAAGACCCAGCGGGGGGAGTAGATACGCAGTATTTT. Its protein is CASSQDPAGGVDTQYF.

V gene TRBV14 combines with J gene TRBJ2-2; the D is unclear. Trimming shortened V by 4 bases and J by 6 bases, and 12 bases separated the two germline ends. The CDR3 spans 14 residues. The germline V gene encodes CDR1 SGHDN and CDR2 FVKESK. This chain's CDR3 is CASSRKIWSGELFF. The DNA for the CDR3 is TGTGCCAGCAGCCGTAAGATTTGGTCCGGGGAGCTGTTTTTT.